The sample holds a few counts of the clone carrying this T cell receptor (beta chain). The CDR3 sequence is 17 residues long. CDR1 and CDR2 from the germline V gene are MGHRA and YSYEKL. V trimming: 1 base; J trimming: 2 bases; junction bases outside the gene matches: 10. The entry originates in a study of blood T cells in healthy people across ages. Isolation of PBMCs gave at least 6 million cells per sample. Total RNA, at least 5.5 micrograms per sample, was extracted from PBMCs. It was with a sample-barcoded 5' primer and a J-beta primer mix that a second PCR of about 6 to 12 cycles was run. TCRdb fed the 5' RACE reads into MiXCR, producing one record per CDR3 protein. The sample lists roughly 560,000 distinct CDR3 sequences; nearly 25% were seen once. This same sample was also taken into another study, of T cells of mothers and their children.

This receptor was identified in a boy aged 5-17 years in good health. The specimen was blood. V and J are TRBV4-1 and TRBJ2-5, with 7 bases identical to TRBD2. CDR3 DNA: TGCGCCAGCAGCCAAGGGGTAGGGGAGCGGGATCAAGAGACCCAGTACTTC. Its protein product is CASSQGVGERDQETQYF.